This is a list of T cell receptor beta chains from one sample in a study of blood T cell repertoires in COVID-19. Clones were sequenced by immunoSEQ multiplex PCR, and TCRdb holds only the in-frame ones, with some missing. This table has approximately 210,000 clones, over 65% appearing once. The material sequenced was peripheral blood. The origin of the receptors is a woman between 65 and 79 years old with active or convalescent COVID-19. The CDR3 runs from the conserved cysteine through the conserved F or W. D genes are given only for firm matches. The size entry is marked missing in some rows and otherwise reads once, few, many or a size class.

size: NA; V: TRBV11-3; D: TRBD1; J: TRBJ2-1; CDR3: CASSLWGQGIGEQFF; DNA: TGTGCCAGCAGCTTATGGGGACAGGGGATTGGTGAGCAGTTCTTC
size: NA; V: TRBV28; D: NA; J: TRBJ1-2; CDR3: CASSDGDNYGYTF; DNA: TGTGCCAGCAGTGACGGAGATAACTATGGCTACACCTTC
size: NA; V: TRBV5-8; D: NA; J: TRBJ1-5; CDR3: CASSLGDFSQPQHF; DNA: TGTGCCAGCAGCTTGGGCGACTTCAGTCAGCCCCAGCATTTT
size: NA; V: TRBV2; D: NA; J: TRBJ1-1; CDR3: CASSETQGMNTEAFF; DNA: TGTGCCAGCAGTGAAACTCAGGGGATGAACACTGAAGCTTTCTTT
size: NA; V: TRBV28; D: NA; J: TRBJ2-7; CDR3: CASSFGIQAGVAYYEQYF; DNA: TGTGCCAGCAGCTTCGGGATCCAAGCGGGTGTAGCGTACTACGAGCAGTACTTC
size: NA; V: TRBV3-1/TRBV3-2; D: TRBD2; J: TRBJ2-3; CDR3: CASSLRLAQEVDTQYF; DNA: TGTGCCAGCAGCCTAAGACTAGCGCAGGAGGTAGATACGCAGTATTTT
size: NA; V: TRBV2; D: TRBD1; J: TRBJ2-7; CDR3: CASSFDRASSYEQYF; DNA: TGTGCCAGCAGTTTCGACAGGGCGAGCTCCTACGAGCAGTACTTC
size: NA; V: TRBV19; D: TRBD1; J: TRBJ1-4; CDR3: CASKRDREREKLFF; DNA: TGTGCCAGTAAGAGGGACAGGGAAAGGGAAAAACTGTTTTTT
size: NA; V: TRBV11-2; D: TRBD2; J: TRBJ2-5; CDR3: CASSLGGQRGGKTQYF; DNA: TGTGCCAGCAGCTTAGGAGGCCAGCGGGGGGGAAAGACCCAGTACTTC
size: NA; V: TRBV19; D: NA; J: TRBJ1-5; CDR3: CASSITEIEPQHF; DNA: TGTGCCAGTAGTATAACGGAGATCGAGCCCCAGCATTTT
size: NA; V: TRBV24-1; D: TRBD2; J: TRBJ2-1; CDR3: CATSDLGTSGSRYEQFF; DNA: TGTGCCACCAGTGATTTAGGGACTAGCGGGAGTAGGTATGAGCAGTTCTTC
size: few; V: TRBV28; D: TRBD2; J: TRBJ2-1; CDR3: CASSWSGAGGHNEQFF; DNA: TGTGCCAGCAGTTGGTCCGGGGCGGGAGGCCACAATGAGCAGTTCTTC
size: NA; V: TRBV6-5; D: NA; J: TRBJ1-1; CDR3: CASSYSAHTEAFF; DNA: TGTGCCAGCAGTTACTCAGCGCACACTGAAGCTTTCTTT
size: NA; V: TRBV5-6; D: NA; J: TRBJ1-2; CDR3: CASSSNREGYTF; DNA: TGTGCCAGCAGCTCTAACAGGGAGGGCTACACCTTC
size: NA; V: TRBV2; D: NA; J: TRBJ1-3; CDR3: CASRPEPGVLSGNTIYF; DNA: TGTGCCAGCAGACCCGAACCAGGGGTGCTCTCTGGAAACACCATATATTTT
size: NA; V: TRBV28; D: NA; J: TRBJ2-3; CDR3: CASSLAEWTDTQYF; DNA: TGTGCCAGCAGCCTCGCGGAGTGGACAGATACGCAGTATTTT
size: once; V: TRBV7-9; D: TRBD1; J: TRBJ2-1; CDR3: CASSPGTGYEQFF; DNA: TGTGCCAGCAGCCCCGGGACAGGGTACGAGCAGTTCTTC
size: NA; V: TRBV19; D: TRBD1; J: TRBJ1-5; CDR3: CASSMGTGFDQPQHF; DNA: TGTGCCAGTAGTATGGGGACAGGGTTTGATCAGCCCCAGCATTTT
size: NA; V: TRBV7-2; D: TRBD2; J: TRBJ2-2; CDR3: CASSLVGGGLNTGELFF; DNA: TGTGCCAGCAGCTTAGTTGGCGGGGGACTTAACACCGGGGAGCTGTTTTTT
size: NA; V: TRBV5-5; D: NA; J: TRBJ2-7; CDR3: CASSPTYPPGPLSYEQYF; DNA: TGTGCCAGCAGCCCAACCTACCCGCCAGGTCCCCTATCCTACGAGCAGTACTTC
size: NA; V: TRBV3-1/TRBV3-2; D: NA; J: TRBJ2-7; CDR3: CASSLSGGASSYEQYF; DNA: TGTGCCAGCAGCCTTAGTGGGGGGGCGTCTTCCTACGAGCAGTACTTC
size: few; V: TRBV21-1; D: NA; J: TRBJ1-2; CDR3: CASLQWTPYGYTF; DNA: TGTGCCAGCCTTCAATGGACTCCATATGGCTACACCTTC
size: NA; V: TRBV7-9; D: NA; J: TRBJ2-1; CDR3: CASSLAAGPEQFF; DNA: TGTGCCAGCAGCTTAGCCGCGGGCCCTGAGCAGTTCTTC
size: NA; V: TRBV2; D: TRBD1; J: TRBJ1-1; CDR3: CASSDRGEAEAFF; DNA: TGTGCCAGCAGTGACAGGGGGGAAGCTGAAGCTTTCTTT
size: NA; V: TRBV3-1/TRBV3-2; D: TRBD1; J: TRBJ2-3; CDR3: CASRSPGQWIPSTDTQYF; DNA: TGTGCCAGCAGGTCTCCGGGACAGTGGATTCCTAGCACAGATACGCAGTATTTT
size: NA; V: TRBV5-1; D: TRBD1; J: TRBJ1-4; CDR3: CASSLAGTGGLLNEKLFF; DNA: TGCGCCAGCAGCTTGGCCGGGACAGGGGGGTTACTTAATGAAAAACTGTTTTTT
size: NA; V: TRBV6-5; D: NA; J: TRBJ1-2; CDR3: CASITGTSGLYGYTF; DNA: TGTGCCAGCATAACGGGGACATCCGGACTCTATGGCTACACCTTC
size: NA; V: TRBV13; D: TRBD1; J: TRBJ1-6; CDR3: CASGGGRSSYNSPLHF; DNA: TGTGCCAGCGGAGGGGGCCGCAGCTCCTATAATTCACCCCTCCACTTT
size: NA; V: TRBV6-5; D: TRBD1; J: TRBJ1-2; CDR3: CASSYSPGQSYGYTF; DNA: TGTGCCAGCAGTTACTCTCCGGGACAGAGCTATGGCTACACCTTC
size: NA; V: TRBV10-3; D: TRBD1; J: TRBJ1-1; CDR3: CAIRIDRANTEAFF; DNA: TGTGCCATCAGGATTGACAGGGCCAACACTGAAGCTTTCTTT
size: NA; V: TRBV29-1; D: TRBD1; J: TRBJ1-1; CDR3: CSIPGQGAGTEAFF; DNA: TGCAGCATCCCGGGACAGGGGGCGGGCACTGAAGCTTTCTTT
size: NA; V: TRBV4-3; D: NA; J: TRBJ1-6; CDR3: CASSQDYLRTDYNSPLHF; DNA: TGCGCCAGCAGCCAAGATTACTTGAGGACTGATTATAATTCACCCCTCCACTTT
size: NA; V: TRBV29-1; D: TRBD1; J: TRBJ1-2; CDR3: CSVDMRKTGIGGYTF; DNA: TGCAGCGTTGATATGCGGAAGACAGGGATCGGAGGCTACACCTTC
size: NA; V: TRBV27; D: NA; J: TRBJ1-4; CDR3: CASSLFRGNEKLFF; DNA: TGTGCCAGCAGTTTATTCAGGGGTAATGAAAAACTGTTTTTT
size: NA; V: TRBV6-5; D: NA; J: TRBJ1-2; CDR3: CASSGLDYGYTF; DNA: TGTGCCAGCTCAGGCCTGGACTATGGCTACACCTTC
size: NA; V: TRBV11-2; D: NA; J: TRBJ2-7; CDR3: CASSLKWGGEQYF; DNA: TGTGCCAGCAGCTTAAAGTGGGGCGGCGAGCAGTACTTC
size: NA; V: TRBV6-5; D: NA; J: TRBJ1-2; CDR3: CASSPGQNYGYTF; DNA: TGTGCCAGCAGCCCCGGACAGAACTATGGCTACACCTTC
size: NA; V: TRBV27; D: NA; J: TRBJ1-6; CDR3: CASSQSRINSPLHF; DNA: TGTGCCAGCAGTCAATCGAGAATTAATTCACCCCTCCACTTT
size: NA; V: TRBV18; D: TRBD2; J: TRBJ2-4; CDR3: CASSPRLAENIQYF; DNA: TGTGCCAGCTCCCCTAGACTAGCCGAAAACATTCAGTACTTC
size: NA; V: TRBV19; D: NA; J: TRBJ1-1; CDR3: CASSRSFMNTEAFF; DNA: TGTGCCAGTAGCAGGTCTTTTATGAACACTGAAGCTTTCTTT
size: NA; V: TRBV6-5; D: NA; J: TRBJ1-1; CDR3: CASSRQLNTEAFF; DNA: TGTGCCAGCAGTCGACAGCTGAACACTGAAGCTTTCTTT
size: NA; V: TRBV7-8; D: TRBD1; J: TRBJ1-1; CDR3: CASSRDRVGTEAFF; DNA: TGTGCCAGCAGCCGAGACAGGGTCGGGACTGAAGCTTTCTTT
size: NA; V: TRBV4-2; D: NA; J: TRBJ1-5; CDR3: CASSQEAEPQHF; DNA: TGTGCCAGCAGCCAGGAGGCAGAGCCCCAGCATTTT
size: NA; V: TRBV10-3; D: NA; J: TRBJ2-1; CDR3: CAINYGRGDEQFF; DNA: TGTGCCATCAATTACGGCAGGGGTGATGAGCAGTTCTTC
size: NA; V: TRBV5-1; D: TRBD2; J: TRBJ2-1; CDR3: CASSVAGGSYNEQFF; DNA: TGCGCCAGCAGCGTAGCGGGGGGTTCCTACAATGAGCAGTTCTTC
size: NA; V: TRBV5-4; D: NA; J: TRBJ2-1; CDR3: CASSLSDSDMSNGQFF; DNA: TGTGCCAGCAGCTTGTCGGACTCCGACATGTCAAATGGGCAGTTCTTC
size: NA; V: TRBV7-3; D: NA; J: TRBJ1-3; CDR3: CASSLSTGSGNTIYF; DNA: TGTGCCAGCAGCTTGTCTACGGGCTCTGGAAACACCATATATTTT
size: NA; V: TRBV7-9; D: TRBD1; J: TRBJ2-3; CDR3: CASSYRDRGTDTQYF; DNA: TGTGCCAGCAGCTACAGGGACAGGGGCACAGATACGCAGTATTTT
size: once; V: TRBV19; D: NA; J: TRBJ1-1; CDR3: CASSRGRGNTEAFF; DNA: TGTGCCAGTAGTAGGGGGCGCGGGAACACTGAAGCTTTCTTT
size: NA; V: TRBV7-2; D: NA; J: TRBJ2-3; CDR3: CASSLVRADTQYF; DNA: TGTGCCAGCAGCTTAGTGCGAGCAGATACGCAGTATTTT
size: NA; V: TRBV28; D: NA; J: TRBJ1-6; CDR3: CASSYSNSPLHF; DNA: TGTGCCAGCAGTTACAGCAATTCACCCCTCCACTTT
size: NA; V: TRBV6-2/TRBV6-3; D: NA; J: TRBJ1-4; CDR3: CASSYFGQINEKLFF; DNA: TGTGCCAGCAGTTACTTTGGGCAGATTAATGAAAAACTGTTTTTT
size: NA; V: TRBV29-1; D: TRBD1; J: TRBJ2-3; CDR3: CSVERDRGLTTDTQYF; DNA: TGCAGCGTAGAGCGGGACAGGGGACTTACCACAGATACGCAGTATTTT
size: NA; V: TRBV3-1/TRBV3-2; D: TRBD2; J: TRBJ2-2; CDR3: CASSRRLAGEDTGELFF; DNA: TGTGCCAGCAGCCGGCGACTAGCGGGGGAAGACACCGGGGAGCTGTTTTTT
size: NA; V: TRBV6-2/TRBV6-3; D: NA; J: TRBJ1-6; CDR3: CASSLDTRRGYNSPLHF; DNA: TGTGCCAGCAGTTTGGACACCCGCCGTGGTTATAATTCACCCCTCCACTTT